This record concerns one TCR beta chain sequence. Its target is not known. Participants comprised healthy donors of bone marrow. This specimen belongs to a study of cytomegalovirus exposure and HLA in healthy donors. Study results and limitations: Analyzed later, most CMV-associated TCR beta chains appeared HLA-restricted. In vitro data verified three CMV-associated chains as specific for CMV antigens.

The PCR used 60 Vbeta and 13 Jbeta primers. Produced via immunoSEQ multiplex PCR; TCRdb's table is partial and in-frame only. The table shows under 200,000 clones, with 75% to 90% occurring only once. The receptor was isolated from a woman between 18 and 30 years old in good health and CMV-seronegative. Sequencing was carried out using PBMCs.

The CDR3 sequence is CASSPPPGEAFF. The CDR3 region has the DNA TGTGCCAGCTCACCACCGCCCGGGGAAGCTTTCTTT. This rearrangement joins TRBV18 to TRBJ1-1; D is unresolved. The CDR3 consists of 12 residues. The V gene's germline CDR1 is KGHSH and CDR2 LQKENI. V was shortened by 0 bases and J by 8 bases, with 7 bases between the two germline ends.